What follows is one T cell receptor beta chain and its context. As yet, its antigen is unknown. This CDR3 spans 14 amino acids. V shed 4 bases and J shed 4 bases, with 12 bases lying between them. The germline gives CDR1 SGHDN, CDR2 FVKESK. It was 85,000 to 100,000 TCR templates that were assayed per sample. Clones were read by immunoSEQ multiplex PCR, and TCRdb kept only the in-frame ones, dropping some. The sample has 94,000 or so clones; approximately 96% are singletons. These data belong to a study of siplizumab effects on memory and regulatory T cells. Study results and limitations: Both greater diversity than memory cells and a major contribution to the alloresponse seemed to characterize naive T cells. For mappable alloreactive CD4+ clones, the mean Treg-derived fraction was 68.8% with siplizumab and roughly 25% in controls.

The clonotype was recovered from a human donor in good health. The sample consisted of naive CD4+ T cells sorted from blood. The chain uses TRBV14 and TRBJ2-3; D may be TRBD2 (6 bases). CDR3 DNA: TGTGCCAGCAGCCCAAAGCGGGCGGCAGATACGCAGTATTTT. Translated, it gives CASSPKRAADTQYF.